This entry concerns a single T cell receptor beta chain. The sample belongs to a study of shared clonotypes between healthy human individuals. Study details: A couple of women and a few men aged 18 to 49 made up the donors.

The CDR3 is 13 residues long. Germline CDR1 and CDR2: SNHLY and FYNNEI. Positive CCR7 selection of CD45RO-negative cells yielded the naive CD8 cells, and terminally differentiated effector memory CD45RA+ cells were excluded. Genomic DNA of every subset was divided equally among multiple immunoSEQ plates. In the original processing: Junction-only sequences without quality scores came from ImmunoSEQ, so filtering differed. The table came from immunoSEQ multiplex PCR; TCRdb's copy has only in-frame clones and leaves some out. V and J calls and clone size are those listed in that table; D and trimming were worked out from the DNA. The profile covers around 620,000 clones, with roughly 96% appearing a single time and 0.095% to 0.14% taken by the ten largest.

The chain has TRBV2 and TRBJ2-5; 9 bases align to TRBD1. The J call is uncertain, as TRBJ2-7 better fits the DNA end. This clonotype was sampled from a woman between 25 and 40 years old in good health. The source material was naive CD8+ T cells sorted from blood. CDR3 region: CASSPDRGYEQYF. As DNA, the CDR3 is TGTGCCAGCAGCCCCGACAGGGGGTACGAGCAGTACTTC.